The rows below give T cell receptor beta chains drawn from one sample of a study of blood T cells in healthy people across ages. TCRdb reprocessed the 5' RACE reads via MiXCR and lists one record per CDR3 protein. The table records roughly 1,800,000 distinct CDR3 sequences, 49% of them present only once. The sequencing sample was made of blood. Source of these receptors: a woman in her thirties or forties in good health. Both conserved end residues are part of each CDR3. The D gene is left open where the match is weak. Rows give clone size only sometimes, using once, few, many, or a class for an expanded clone.

clone size | J gene | V gene | D gene | CDR3 protein | CDR3 DNA
few | TRBJ1-1 | TRBV18 | NA | CASSPWTVNTEAFF | TGTGCCAGCTCACCCTGGACAGTGAACACTGAAGCTTTCTTT
NA | TRBJ2-7 | TRBV4-1 | TRBD2 | CASSWEGGRYYEQYF | TGCGCCAGCAGTTGGGAGGGAGGCCGCTACTACGAGCAGTACTTC
NA | TRBJ2-7 | TRBV29-1 | TRBD1 | CSVGMGDRPTYNEQYF | TGCAGCGTTGGGATGGGGGACAGACCAACTTACAATGAGCAGTACTTC
NA | TRBJ1-2 | TRBV20-1 | NA | CSARDKPSGGYTF | TGCAGTGCTAGAGATAAGCCTTCGGGAGGCTACACCTTC
few | TRBJ2-1 | TRBV7-3 | NA | CASSRTTAYNEQFF | TGTGCCAGCAGCCGAACGACAGCCTACAATGAGCAGTTCTTC
few | TRBJ2-4 | TRBV7-2 | NA | CASSFTGDDSIQYF | TGTGCCAGCAGCTTCACCGGGGACGACAGCATTCAGTACTTC
NA | TRBJ2-7 | TRBV6-1 | TRBD1 | CASSPRQGFYYEQYF | TGTGCCAGCAGCCCTAGACAGGGGTTTTATTACGAGCAGTACTTC
NA | TRBJ2-7 | TRBV6-5 | NA | CASSSRADGTYEQYF | TGTGCCAGCAGTTCCCGAGCGGACGGGACCTACGAGCAGTACTTC
NA | TRBJ1-2 | TRBV24-1 | TRBD1 | CATSDMDRTGEGYTF | TGTGCCACCAGTGACATGGATCGGACAGGGGAGGGCTACACCTTC
NA | TRBJ2-7 | TRBV12-3/TRBV12-4 | NA | CASRPKTGSSYNEQYF | TGTGCCAGCAGACCGAAAACAGGGAGCTCCTACAATGAGCAGTACTTC
NA | TRBJ1-5 | TRBV5-5 | NA | CASSRGGYNQPQHF | TGTGCCAGCAGCCGTGGGGGTTACAATCAGCCCCAGCATTTT
many | TRBJ1-5 | TRBV6-2/TRBV6-3 | NA | CASRTASYSNQPQHF | TGTGCCAGCAGGACAGCCAGTTATAGCAATCAGCCCCAGCATTTT
NA | TRBJ2-4 | TRBV4-2 | TRBD2 | CASSQDDGGTPWAKNIQYF | TGTGCCAGCAGCCAAGATGACGGGGGGACGCCCTGGGCCAAAAACATTCAGTACTTC
NA | TRBJ2-5 | TRBV10-3 | NA | CAISGQRAETQYF | TGTGCCATCAGTGGGCAGCGGGCAGAGACCCAGTACTTC
few | TRBJ2-7 | TRBV5-6 | TRBD1 | CASSLVGTADEQYF | TGTGCCAGCAGCTTGGTTGGGACAGCTGACGAGCAGTACTTC
NA | TRBJ1-2 | TRBV14 | NA | CASSQGQLGGYTF | TGTGCCAGCAGCCAAGGTCAGCTGGGGGGCTACACCTTC
NA | TRBJ1-4 | TRBV7-2 | NA | CASSLTQYNEKPFF | TGTGCCAGCAGCTTAACACAGTATAATGAAAAACCGTTTTTT
NA | TRBJ2-3 | TRBV2 | TRBD2 | CASGKRGDTQYF | TGTGCCAGCGGCAAGCGGGGGGATACGCAGTATTTT
NA | TRBJ2-1 | TRBV20-1 | TRBD2 | CSARSSGAVSSYNEQFF | TGCAGTGCTAGGAGTAGCGGGGCGGTCTCCTCCTACAATGAGCAGTTCTTC
NA | TRBJ2-3 | TRBV29-1 | TRBD2 | CSVGTSGGGSSTDTQYF | TGCAGCGTGGGGACTAGCGGGGGGGGTTCTAGCACAGATACGCAGTATTTT
NA | TRBJ1-5 | TRBV5-6 | NA | CASSSGTRRGQPQHF | TGTGCCAGCAGCTCCGGGACCCGGAGGGGTCAGCCCCAGCATTTT
NA | TRBJ2-5 | TRBV20-1 | NA | CSARAGGGEQYF | TGCAGTGCTAGAGCTGGGGGTGGAGAGCAGTACTTC
few | TRBJ2-3 | TRBV6-6 | TRBD2 | CASSYPAGEGDTQYF | TGTGCCAGCAGTTACCCAGCGGGAGAAGGAGATACGCAGTATTTT
NA | TRBJ2-5 | TRBV18 | TRBD2 | CASSRRLAQETQYF | TGTGCCAGCTCACGCCGACTAGCACAAGAGACCCAGTACTTC
few | TRBJ2-7 | TRBV28 | NA | CASSPALSHEQYF | TGTGCCAGCAGCCCGGCATTGAGCCACGAGCAGTACTTC
NA | TRBJ2-7 | TRBV15 | TRBD1 | CATSIEPGTGGGYEQYF | TGTGCCACCAGCATCGAACCGGGGACAGGGGGAGGCTACGAGCAGTACTTC
few | TRBJ2-3 | TRBV4-3 | NA | CASSQAVRGLTDTQYF | TGCGCCAGCAGCCAAGCTGTTAGGGGACTCACAGATACGCAGTATTTT
few | TRBJ2-7 | TRBV5-5 | NA | CASSRPMANGEQYF | TGTGCCAGCAGCCGCCCCATGGCCAATGGGGAGCAGTACTTC
NA | TRBJ1-2 | TRBV6-1 | NA | CASSPHRDGVYYGYTF | TGTGCCAGCAGTCCCCACCGGGACGGAGTTTACTATGGCTACACCTTC
NA | TRBJ2-3 | TRBV12-3/TRBV12-4 | NA | CASSHTGPTDTQYF | TGTGCCAGCAGCCACACCGGGCCCACAGATACGCAGTATTTT
NA | TRBJ2-5 | TRBV20-1 | NA | CSAQIRGLETQYF | TGCAGTGCCCAGATCAGGGGCCTAGAGACCCAGTACTTC
NA | TRBJ1-1 | TRBV6-2/TRBV6-3 | NA | CASSYEGARRKAFF | TGTGCCAGCAGTTACGAAGGGGCTCGGAGGAAAGCTTTCTTT
few | TRBJ1-2 | TRBV12-3/TRBV12-4 | NA | CASSHSITGMDGYTF | TGTGCCAGCAGCCACTCTATTACAGGGATGGATGGCTACACCTTC
NA | TRBJ2-6 | TRBV9 | NA | CASSAGTISGANVLTF | TGTGCCAGCAGCGCGGGAACCATCTCTGGGGCCAACGTCCTGACTTTC
NA | TRBJ2-3 | TRBV29-1 | TRBD1 | CSVTGSLDTQYF | TGCAGCGTGACAGGGAGTTTGGATACGCAGTATTTT
few | TRBJ2-1 | TRBV20-1 | NA | CSASGMNEQFF | TGCAGTGCTAGCGGAATGAATGAGCAGTTCTTC
NA | TRBJ2-1 | TRBV11-2 | NA | CASSLTSSSDQQFF | TGTGCCAGCAGCTTAACCTCCAGCTCGGACCAGCAGTTCTTC
NA | TRBJ2-7 | TRBV20-1 | TRBD2 | CSAWGTSGAGEQYF | TGCAGTGCTTGGGGGACTAGCGGGGCGGGCGAGCAGTACTTC
NA | TRBJ2-1 | TRBV11-2 | TRBD2 | CASSQPGLAGNEQFF | TGCGCCAGCAGCCAGCCGGGACTAGCTGGGAATGAGCAGTTCTTC
NA | TRBJ2-6 | TRBV12-3/TRBV12-4 | TRBD2 | CASSLRTSGPSSGANVLTF | TGTGCCAGCAGTCTTCGGACTAGCGGGCCCAGCTCTGGGGCCAACGTCCTGACTTTC
NA | TRBJ2-6 | TRBV5-1 | NA | CASSRGHRNSGANVLTF | TGCGCCAGCAGCAGGGGACACCGAAACTCTGGGGCCAACGTCCTGACTTTC
NA | TRBJ1-6 | TRBV25-1 | NA | CASSPGTEFTNSPLHF | TGTGCCAGCAGTCCCGGGACGGAATTCACCAATTCACCCCTCCACTTT
NA | TRBJ2-7 | TRBV5-1 | TRBD1 | CASSWTGDFGEQYF | TGCGCCAGCAGCTGGACAGGGGATTTCGGCGAGCAGTACTTC
once | TRBJ1-2 | TRBV12-3/TRBV12-4 | NA | CASTRQGSRGYTF | TGTGCCAGCACACGCCAGGGGAGTAGAGGCTACACCTTC
few | TRBJ2-5 | TRBV13 | NA | CASSQEGRKTQYF | TGTGCCAGCAGCCAAGAAGGCCGGAAGACCCAGTACTTC
NA | TRBJ1-4 | TRBV28 | NA | CASSSPRGADEKLFF | TGTGCCAGCAGTTCCCCAAGGGGGGCGGATGAAAAACTGTTTTTT
few | TRBJ1-2 | TRBV5-6 | NA | CASSLGGGTHGYTF | TGTGCCAGCAGCTTGGGCGGCGGAACGCATGGCTACACCTTC
NA | TRBJ2-7 | TRBV7-9 | NA | CASSLGGLRMEQYF | TGTGCCAGCAGCTTAGGAGGACTAAGAATGGAGCAGTACTTC
NA | TRBJ2-1 | TRBV6-2/TRBV6-3 | TRBD1 | CASSYTTGLQFF | TGTGCCAGCAGTTACACGACAGGGCTGCAGTTCTTC
NA | TRBJ2-5 | TRBV12-3/TRBV12-4 | NA | CASSPAPRSKGETQYF | TGTGCCAGCAGTCCGGCCCCCAGGTCGAAGGGAGAGACCCAGTACTTC
NA | TRBJ2-6 | TRBV6-2/TRBV6-3 | TRBD1 | CASSVRQGLGSGANVLTF | TGTGCCAGCAGTGTTCGACAGGGATTGGGATCCGGGGCCAACGTCCTGACTTTC
NA | TRBJ1-6 | TRBV27 | TRBD1 | CASSLFGRGRENSPLHF | TGTGCCAGCAGTTTGTTTGGCAGGGGGCGTGAAAATTCACCCCTCCACTTT
NA | TRBJ2-7 | TRBV7-2 | NA | CASSFYSLSYEQYF | TGTGCCAGCAGCTTCTACAGCCTCTCCTACGAGCAGTACTTC